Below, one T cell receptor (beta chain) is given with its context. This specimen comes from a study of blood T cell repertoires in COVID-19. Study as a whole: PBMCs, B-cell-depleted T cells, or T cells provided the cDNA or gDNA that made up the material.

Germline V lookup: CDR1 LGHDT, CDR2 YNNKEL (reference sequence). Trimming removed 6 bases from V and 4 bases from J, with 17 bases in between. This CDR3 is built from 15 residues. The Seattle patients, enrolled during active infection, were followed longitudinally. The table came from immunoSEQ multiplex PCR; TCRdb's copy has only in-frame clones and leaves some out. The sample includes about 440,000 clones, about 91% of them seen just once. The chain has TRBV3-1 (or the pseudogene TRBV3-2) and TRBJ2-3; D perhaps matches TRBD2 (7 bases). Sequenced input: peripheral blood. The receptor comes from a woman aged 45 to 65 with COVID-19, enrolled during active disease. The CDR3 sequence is CASSLGGSGPDTQYF. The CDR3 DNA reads TGTGCCAGCAGTCTAGGGGGTAGCGGGCCAGATACGCAGTATTTT.